One sample yielded the 16 T cell receptor beta chains listed below, sequenced in a study of vaccination and CD4 T cells after COVID-19. Antigens for these TCRs are unknown. Treatment of the sample: roughly 10-day PBMC culture with coronavirus spike peptide pools or control peptides (ViraFEST assay). Gathering of the CD4+ T cells, from the unexposed donor, took place before the COVID-19 pandemic (2011-2018). An Oncomine TCR Beta short-read assay was used to sequence the DNA from cultured CD4+ T cells. TCRdb recomputed calls from the PCR reads with MiXCR, one row per CDR3 protein. The sample records about 6,000 distinct CDR3 sequences, approximately 35% being singletons. Material: CD4+ T cells from blood, cultured in vitro. These receptors originate from a human donor in good health.

This clonotype came up a few times. The V gene is TRBV7-2, the J gene TRBJ2-7; D not certain. CDR3 size: 15 residues. Germline V gene lookup returns CDR1 SGHTA and CDR2 FQGNSA. The V and J ends lost 2 bases and 1 base respectively, with 12 bases between them. CDR3 sequence (DNA): TGTGCCAGCAGCTTAAACGCGGCAAGGTCCTACGAGCAGTACTTC. This encodes CASSLNAARSYEQYF.

The rearrangement links TRBV7-7 to TRBJ2-3; no definite D call. Germline assignment: CDR1 SSHAT and CDR2 FNYEAQ (reference sequence). Between the trimmed V and J ends, which lost 3 bases and 1 base, there was a span of 11 bases. The CDR3 totals 15 residues. CDR3 bases: TGTGCCAGCAGCTTCGGAAAGTTCGGCACAGATACGCAGTATTTT. Translated, it gives CASSFGKFGTDTQYF.

This clonotype has only a few counts. This chain joins TRBV10-3 and TRBJ1-5; 9 bases fit TRBD1. Germline trimming cut 3 bases from V and 2 bases from J; bases unmatched to any gene: 5. This CDR3 region has 16 residues. Per the germline V gene, CDR1 is ENHRY and CDR2 is SYGVKD. The CDR3 spells CAISESGQGGNQPQHF. CDR3 nucleotide sequence: TGTGCCATCAGTGAATCGGGACAGGGAGGCAATCAGCCCCAGCATTTT.

V is TRBV7-2 and J is TRBJ1-5; D possibly corresponds to TRBD1 (5 bases). The CDR3 is made up of 13 amino acids. Germline CDR1 reads SGHTA; CDR2 reads FQGNSA. V lost 6 bases and J 9 bases, leaving 15 bases between the germline ends. The CDR3 bases are TGTGCCAGCAGTCTTGATGGGGCAATGCCCCAGCATTTT. Amino acids: CASSLDGAMPQHF. Drawing the rest from reference TRBV7-2 and TRBJ1-5, the complete variable domain is GAGVSQSPSNKVTEKGKDVELRCDPISGHTALYWYRQSLGQGLEFLIYFQGNSAPDKSGLPSDRFSAERTGGSVSTLTIQRTQQEDSAVYLCASSLDGAMPQHFGDGTRLSIL.

This clonotype was counted a few times. The V gene is TRBV5-1, the J gene TRBJ2-5; the D gene is possibly TRBD2 (5 bases). The germline V gene encodes CDR1 SGHRS and CDR2 YFSETQ. V was trimmed by 1 base and J by 5 bases, leaving 18 bases between them. The CDR3 loop spans 16 amino acids. The CDR3 coding sequence is TGCGCCAGCAGCTTGTCCTCCTTAGGAGGTGGGGAGACCCAGTACTTC. Protein: CASSLSSLGGGETQYF. The whole variable domain, filled in from reference TRBV5-1 and TRBJ2-5, reads KAGVTQTPRYLIKTRGQQVTLSCSPISGHRSVSWYQQTPGQGLQFLFEYFSETQRNKGNFPGRFSGRQFSNSRSEMNVSTLELGDSALYLCASSLSSLGGGETQYFGPGTRLLVL.

This clonotype showed up just a few times. This chain joins TRBV6-1 and TRBJ1-1; D is possibly TRBD1 (6 bases). Germline V lookup: CDR1 MNHNS, CDR2 SASEGT. The CDR3 extends over 15 amino acids. V was shortened by 7 bases and J by 0 bases, with 15 bases between the two germline ends. This CDR3 is CASTPQGLMNTEAFF. The CDR3 bases are TGTGCCAGCACCCCACAGGGCCTCATGAACACTGAAGCTTTCTTT.

The DNA for the CDR3 is TGTGCCAGCAGAGAGATCACAGGGGAGCAGTTCTTC. Amino acid sequence: CASREITGEQFF. The V and J genes are TRBV7-2 and TRBJ2-1; perhaps TRBD1 as D (6 bases). V was pared by 6 bases and J by 10 bases, with 13 bases between. The CDR3 consists of 12 residues. The germline V gene encodes CDR1 SGHTA and CDR2 FQGNSA.

This clonotype was counted a few times. V usage is TRBV18 and J usage is TRBJ1-5, with TRBD1 matching over 7 bases. This CDR3 has 15 amino acids. CDR1 KGHSH and CDR2 LQKENI come from the germline V gene. Losses at the gene ends were 4 bases for V and 2 bases for J; bases not matched to a gene: 5. In DNA form, the CDR3 reads TGTGCCAGCTCACTCGGGGGACAGCGCAATCAGCCCCAGCATTTT. It encodes CASSLGGQRNQPQHF.

To note about this clonotype: Without the conserved terminal phenylalanine or tryptophan, this CDR3 likely stems from a read error. This chain links TRBV7-9 with TRBJ2-3, with a possible D match to TRBD2 (6 bases). Deletions cut 4 bases from V and 4 bases from J, with 18 bases between. The CDR3 is 16 residues long. The V gene's germline CDR1 is SEHNR and CDR2 FQNEAQ (reference sequence). The CDR3 DNA reads TGTGCCAGCAGCTCCCCGACTAGTCTTGGGGCAGATACGCAGTATTCT. Translation gives CASSSPTSLGADTQYS.

V gene TRBV10-3 combines with J gene TRBJ2-7, with D possibly matching TRBD2 (5 bases). Germline-derived CDR1 and CDR2 are ENHRY and SYGVKD. The CDR3 consists of 14 residues. The V and J ends lost 3 bases and 2 bases respectively, with 11 bases between them. This CDR3 is CAISDQRGTYEQYF. The CDR3 DNA reads as TGTGCCATCAGTGATCAGCGAGGGACCTACGAGCAGTACTTC.

The chain is built from TRBV6-5 and TRBJ1-1; 7 nucleotides match TRBD1. The CDR3 has 17 residues. Per germline, CDR1 MNHEY and CDR2 SVGAGI. Trimming took 0 bases from V and 0 from J; bases not matched to a gene: 7. CDR3 region: CASSYSTGRDMNTEAFF. The DNA of the CDR3 is TGTGCCAGCAGTTACTCGACAGGGAGAGATATGAACACTGAAGCTTTCTTT.

J is TRBJ2-7 and V is TRBV27, with a tentative D call TRBD1 (5 bases). Germline V gives CDR1 MNHEY, CDR2 SMNVEV (reference sequence). Trimming cost V 3 bases and J 3 bases, with 9 bases left between them. The CDR3 extends over 13 amino acids. In nucleotides, the CDR3 is TGTGCCAGCAGTTTCCCAGGGAACTACGAGCAGTACTTC. Amino acids: CASSFPGNYEQYF.

The gene calls are TRBV6-2 or TRBV6-3 and TRBJ2-3; D perhaps matches TRBD1 (6 bases). Trimming left V 7 bases short and J 6 bases short, with 14 bases between. Germline CDR1 is MNHEY and CDR2 is SVGEGT. The CDR3 runs to 13 residues. The CDR3 nucleotides read TGTGCCAGCACTCGTACAGGGTCGGATACGCAGTATTTT. It specifies CASTRTGSDTQYF.

The chain has TRBV6-5 and TRBJ2-7; perhaps TRBD1 as D (7 bases). V was clipped by 2 bases and J by 4 bases, with 15 bases between them. CDR3 length equals 15 residues. Germline-derived CDR1 and CDR2 are MNHEY and SVGAGI. The CDR3 loop reads CASSYGQEGRYEQYF. The CDR3 DNA reads TGTGCCAGCAGTTACGGACAGGAGGGCCGATACGAGCAGTACTTC.

This clonotype came up a few times. V usage is TRBV29-1 and J usage is TRBJ1-1; maybe TRBD1 (6 bases). CDR3 length: 13 amino acids. Germline-derived CDR1 and CDR2 are SQVTM and ANQGSEA. The germline V and J ends were trimmed by 4 bases and 3 bases, with 12 bases remaining between them. DNA for the CDR3: TGCAGCGTTGTGGGACAAGATTACACTGAAGCTTTCTTT. Its protein is CSVVGQDYTEAFF.

The chain has TRBV14 and TRBJ1-5; 9 bases align to TRBD1. Trimming cost V 4 bases and J 9 bases; bases outside gene matches: 7. Germline V gives CDR1 SGHDN, CDR2 FVKESK. The CDR3 has 14 residues. The CDR3 coding sequence is TGTGCCAGCAGCCGCGGGACAGGGTTGGGGCCCCAGCATTTT. Amino acids: CASSRGTGLGPQHF.